These 8 T cell receptor beta chains share one sample of origin, sequenced in a study of blood T cell repertoires in COVID-19. The repertoire was sequenced with immunoSEQ multiplex PCR; TCRdb's copy has only in-frame clones and lacks some. The repertoire holds fewer than 200,000 clones, with 88% as singletons. Sequenced input: peripheral blood. Source of these receptors: a man between 60 and 70 years old with acute or convalescent COVID-19.

The count of this clone is one. The rearrangement uses TRBV6-5 and TRBJ1-4; D might be TRBD1 (6 bases). Trimming removed 2 bases from V and 6 bases from J, with 10 bases in between. The germline CDR1 and CDR2 sequences are MNHEY and SVGAGI. CDR3 length equals 14 residues. Written as DNA, the CDR3 is TGTGCCAGCAGTTACCGGGGGGCGGATGAAAAACTGTTTTTT. This codes for CASSYRGADEKLFF.

The chain couples TRBV30 to TRBJ2-3, with D maybe TRBD1 (5 bases). This CDR3 comprises 16 residues. V was cut by 2 bases and J by 0 bases, with 15 bases left in between. Germline lookup yields CDR1 GTSNPN and CDR2 SVGIG (reference sequence). As DNA, the CDR3 is TGTGCCTGGAGTAAAGGCGGACATTCTAGCACAGATACGCAGTATTTT. It specifies CAWSKGGHSSTDTQYF.

This chain joins TRBV24-1 and TRBJ1-5, with TRBD1 as a possible D gene (6 bases). V lost 0 bases, J lost 8 bases, and 10 bases lay in between. The CDR3 has 14 residues. CDR1 and CDR2 from the germline V gene are KGHDR and SFDVKD. The DNA for the CDR3 is TGTGCCACCAGTGATTTGGGGGGCATCAAGCCCCAGCATTTT. This encodes CATSDLGGIKPQHF.

This clone showed up just a few times. The rearrangement joins TRBV7-3 to TRBJ1-2; the match to TRBD1 covers 8 bases. The CDR3 runs to 14 residues. The germline V gene encodes CDR1 SGHTA and CDR2 FQGTGA. V lost 5 bases to trimming and J lost 8 bases; unmatched junction nucleotides: 10. CDR3 DNA sequence: TGTGCCAGCAGCGAAGGGACAGGTTTCGGGGGCTACACCTTC. Translating it yields CASSEGTGFGGYTF.

The V gene is TRBV2, the J gene TRBJ2-7; weak D call: TRBD2 (6 bases). V dropped 8 bases and J dropped 3 bases, with 17 bases sitting between them. CDR1 and CDR2 (germline): SNHLY, FYNNEI. The CDR3 is made up of 14 amino acids. The CDR3 nucleotides read TGTGCCAGCGTCCCTCCTCGGGGGAGCTACGAGCAGTACTTC. Protein: CASVPPRGSYEQYF.

The V call is TRBV2, the J call TRBJ2-7; D remains unclear. Germline V gene lookup returns CDR1 SNHLY and CDR2 FYNNEI. This CDR3 comprises 14 residues. Trimming removed 8 bases from V and 0 bases from J, with 14 bases in between. The CDR3 DNA is TGTGCCAGCCAGATCTTACAGAACTCCTACGAGCAGTACTTC. The encoded protein is CASQILQNSYEQYF.

V is TRBV24-1 and J is TRBJ2-2; 7 nucleotides agree with TRBD1. V lost 1 base, J lost 3 bases, and 4 bases stayed unmatched. CDR1 is KGHDR and CDR2 is SFDVKD in the germline V gene. The CDR3 has 16 amino acids. The CDR3, as DNA: TGTGCCACCAGTGATTTAAGCGACAGGGACACCGGGGAGCTGTTTTTT. This translates into CATSDLSDRDTGELFF.

This chain joins TRBV9 and TRBJ2-2, with D possibly matching TRBD1 (6 bases). CDR1 SGDLS and CDR2 YYNGEE come from the germline V gene. The V end was cut by 7 bases, the J end by 3 bases, with 13 bases between. CDR3 length: 14 residues. CDR3 coding DNA: TGTGCCAGCGCGGTAAAGGGGGACACCGGGGAGCTGTTTTTT. This encodes CASAVKGDTGELFF.